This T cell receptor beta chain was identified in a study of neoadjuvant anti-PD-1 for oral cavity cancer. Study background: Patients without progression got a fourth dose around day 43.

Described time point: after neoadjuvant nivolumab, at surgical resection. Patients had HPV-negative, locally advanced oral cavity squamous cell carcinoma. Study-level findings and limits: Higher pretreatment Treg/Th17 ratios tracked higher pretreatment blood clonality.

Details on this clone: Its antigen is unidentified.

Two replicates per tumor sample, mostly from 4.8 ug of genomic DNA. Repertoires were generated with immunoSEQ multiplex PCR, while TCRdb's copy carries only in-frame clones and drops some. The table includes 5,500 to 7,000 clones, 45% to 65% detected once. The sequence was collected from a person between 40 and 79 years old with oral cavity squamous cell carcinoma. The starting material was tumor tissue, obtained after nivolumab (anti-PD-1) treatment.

CDR3: CASSVAASGGWTDTQYF. The CDR3 region has the DNA TGTGCCAGCAGCGTAGCGGCTAGCGGGGGGTGGACAGATACGCAGTATTTT. The gene calls are TRBV9 and TRBJ2-3; 11 positions match TRBD2. The CDR3 runs 17 residues. J gave up 3 bases and V 0 bases, and 6 bases lay outside the gene matches. The V gene's germline CDR1 is SGDLS and CDR2 YYNGEE.